The clone carrying this T cell receptor beta chain was observed many times. The antigen remains undetermined. Using RNA template, CDR3s of TCR alpha and beta were amplified with iRepertoire arm-PCR. TCRdb analysed the multiplex PCR reads with MiXCR anew, one entry per CDR3 protein. There are 150,000 to 200,000 distinct CDR3 sequences in the sample; around 40% occur only once, and around 5.3% lies in the top ten. The V gene's germline CDR1 is MDHEN and CDR2 SYDVKM. Trimming removed 6 bases from V and 6 bases from J; junction bases left unmatched: 10. This CDR3 region has 14 residues. These data come from a study of glioma-infiltrating T cells. Study findings and constraints: Only very few CDR3 sequences appeared in both tissue and blood. Non-neoplastic patients had below-expected tissue-blood divergence, while all gliomas exceeded expectation.

The rearrangement joins TRBV28 to TRBJ2-7; TRBD1 aligns across 8 bases. Source material: glioma tissue, nonneoplastic brain tissue, or PBMCs (not recorded which). This receptor was taken from a human donor with low-grade glioma or glioblastoma, undergoing nonglioma brain surgery, or in good health (not recorded which). The CDR3 DNA reads as TGTGCCAGCAGGCTTAGTCAGGGGGCCTCCGAGCAGTACTTC. This sequence encodes CASRLSQGASEQYF.